This T cell receptor beta chain was sequenced for a study of immune evolution from preneoplasia to lung adenocarcinoma. Note on this clone: Antigen: not known.

Here immunoSEQ multiplex PCR was the method, and the copy in TCRdb shows in-frame clones only, minus some. Of a few thousand clones in the sample, over 70% were seen once. Histologic diagnosis was independently verified by two lung pathologists. V gave up 7 bases and J gave up 6 bases, with 11 bases separating them. Germline V lookup: CDR1 SGHVS, CDR2 FQNEAQ. This CDR3 is 12 amino acids long. Whole-study results and caveats: From normal lung to invasive adenocarcinoma, top clone frequencies appeared to decrease. Clonality was highest in normal lung, lower in later-stage lesions apparently.

Input material: FFPE adjacent normal lung tissue. This TCR came from a donor of 70 years or more with lung adenocarcinoma. This sequence joins TRBV7-8 and TRBJ2-3; TRBD2 is a possible D gene (5 bases). The CDR3 loop reads CASTSGGDTQYF. DNA for the CDR3: TGTGCCAGCACGTCAGGCGGGGATACGCAGTATTTT.